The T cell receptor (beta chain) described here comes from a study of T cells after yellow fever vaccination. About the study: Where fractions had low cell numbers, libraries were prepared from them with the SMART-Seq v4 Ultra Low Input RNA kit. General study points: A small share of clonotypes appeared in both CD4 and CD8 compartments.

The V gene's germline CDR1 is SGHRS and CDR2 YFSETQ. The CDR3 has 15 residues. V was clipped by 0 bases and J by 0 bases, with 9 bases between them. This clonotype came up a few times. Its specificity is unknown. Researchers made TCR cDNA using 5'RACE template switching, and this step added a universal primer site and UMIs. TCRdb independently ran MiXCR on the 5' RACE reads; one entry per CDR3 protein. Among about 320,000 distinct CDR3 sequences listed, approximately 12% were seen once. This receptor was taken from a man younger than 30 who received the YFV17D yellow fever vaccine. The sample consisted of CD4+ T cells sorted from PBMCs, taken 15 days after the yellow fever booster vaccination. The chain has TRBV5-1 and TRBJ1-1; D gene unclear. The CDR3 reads CASSLAATLNTEAFF. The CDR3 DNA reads TGCGCCAGCAGCTTGGCCGCCACCCTGAACACTGAAGCTTTCTTT.